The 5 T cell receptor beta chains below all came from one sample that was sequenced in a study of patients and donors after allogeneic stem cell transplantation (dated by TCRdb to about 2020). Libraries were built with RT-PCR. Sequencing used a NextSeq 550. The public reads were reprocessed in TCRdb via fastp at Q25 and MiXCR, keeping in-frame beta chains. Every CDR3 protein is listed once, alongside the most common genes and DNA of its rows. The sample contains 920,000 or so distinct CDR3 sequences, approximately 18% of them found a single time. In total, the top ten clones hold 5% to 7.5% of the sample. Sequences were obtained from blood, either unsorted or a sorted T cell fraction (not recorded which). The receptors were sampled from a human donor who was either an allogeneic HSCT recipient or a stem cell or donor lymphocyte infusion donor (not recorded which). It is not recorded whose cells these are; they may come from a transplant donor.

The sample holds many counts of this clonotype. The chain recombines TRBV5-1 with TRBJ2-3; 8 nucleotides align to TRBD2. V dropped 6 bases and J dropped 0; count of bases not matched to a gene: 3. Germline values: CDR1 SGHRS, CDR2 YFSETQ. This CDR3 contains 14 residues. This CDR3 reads CASTPSGSTDTQYF. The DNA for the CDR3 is TGCGCCAGCACCCCTAGCGGGAGCACAGATACGCAGTATTTT.

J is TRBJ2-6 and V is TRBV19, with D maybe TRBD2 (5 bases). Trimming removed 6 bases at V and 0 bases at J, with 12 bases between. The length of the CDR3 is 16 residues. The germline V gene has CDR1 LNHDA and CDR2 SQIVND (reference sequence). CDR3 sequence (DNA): TGTGCCAGTAGACCATTGGCGGGCTCTGGGGCCAACGTCCTGACTTTC. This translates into CASRPLAGSGANVLTF.

CDR3 in DNA: TGTGCCAGCAGCTTGTATCAGGGCTCTGGGGCCAACGTCCTGACTTTC. This codes for CASSLYQGSGANVLTF. This sequence joins TRBV5-6 and TRBJ2-6; D may be TRBD1 (5 bases). The length of the CDR3 is 16 residues. Germline assignment: CDR1 SGHDT and CDR2 YYEEEE. The V gene lost 1 base and the J gene lost 0 bases, with 8 bases spanning the gap.

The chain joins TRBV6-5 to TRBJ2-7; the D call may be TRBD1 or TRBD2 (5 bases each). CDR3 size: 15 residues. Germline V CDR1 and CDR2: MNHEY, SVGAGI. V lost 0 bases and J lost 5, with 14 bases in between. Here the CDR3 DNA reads TGTGCCAGCAGTTACTCGGGGACCTCAACCGACGAGCAGTACTTC. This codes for CASSYSGTSTDEQYF.

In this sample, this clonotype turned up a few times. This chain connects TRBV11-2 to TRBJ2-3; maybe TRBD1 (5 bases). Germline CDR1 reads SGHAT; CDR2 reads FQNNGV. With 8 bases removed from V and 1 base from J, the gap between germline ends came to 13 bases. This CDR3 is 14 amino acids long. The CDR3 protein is CASGQTVGTDTQYF. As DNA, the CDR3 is TGTGCCAGCGGCCAGACAGTCGGCACAGATACGCAGTATTTT.